This TCR beta chain originates from a study of OX40 agonist ivuxolimab in advanced cancers. Assay: immunoSEQ multiplex PCR; the TCRdb copy retains only in-frame clones and omits some. Among tens of thousands of clones, approximately 90% were seen once, and the ten largest hold approximately 1.2%. Overall study findings and caveats: Clonal expansion was among the lowest in partial responders at 0.1-3.0 mg/kg, especially CD8+.

Trimming removed 3 bases at V and 8 bases at J, with 10 bases between. The germline V gene has CDR1 KGHSH and CDR2 LQKENI. The CDR3 runs to 12 residues. A note on this clone: Its antigen is not identified.

The sample here was CD4+ or CD8+ T cells sorted from blood, taken in a trial of the OX40 agonist ivuxolimab. This sequence originates from an adult with an advanced solid tumor such as melanoma, head and neck, liver or kidney cancer. The V and J genes are TRBV18 and TRBJ1-1, with D possibly matching TRBD1 (6 bases). The CDR3 here is CASSPEGGEAFF. CDR3 DNA: TGTGCCAGCTCACCTGAGGGGGGCGAAGCTTTCTTT. Full variable domain (rest looked up from reference TRBV18 and TRBJ1-1): NAGVMQNPRHLVRRRGQEARLRCSPMKGHSHVYWYRQLPEEGLKFMVYLQKENIIDESGMPKERFSAEFPKEGPSILRIQQVVRGDSAAYFCASSPEGGEAFFGQGTRLTVV.